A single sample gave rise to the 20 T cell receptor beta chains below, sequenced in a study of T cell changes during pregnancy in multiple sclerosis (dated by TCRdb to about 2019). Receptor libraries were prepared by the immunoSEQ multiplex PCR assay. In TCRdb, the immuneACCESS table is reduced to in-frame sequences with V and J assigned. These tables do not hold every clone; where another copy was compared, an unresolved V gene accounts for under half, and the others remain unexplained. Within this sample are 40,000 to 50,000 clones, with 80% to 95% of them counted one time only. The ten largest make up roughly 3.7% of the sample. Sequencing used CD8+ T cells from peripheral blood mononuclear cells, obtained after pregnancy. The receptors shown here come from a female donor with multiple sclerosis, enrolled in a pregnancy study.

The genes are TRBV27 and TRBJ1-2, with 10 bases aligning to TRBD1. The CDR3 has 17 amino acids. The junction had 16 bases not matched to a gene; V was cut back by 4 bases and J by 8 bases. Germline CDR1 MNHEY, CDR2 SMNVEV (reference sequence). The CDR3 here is CASSSRRDRGLYRGYTF. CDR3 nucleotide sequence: TGTGCCAGCAGTTCGCGCCGGGACAGGGGCCTTTATAGGGGCTACACCTTC.

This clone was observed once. The CDR3 reads CASSSTGGGELFF. The CDR3 coding sequence is TGTGCCAGCAGCTCGACCGGGGGCGGGGAGCTGTTTTTT. The rearrangement links TRBV6-5 to TRBJ2-2, with a possible D match to TRBD2 (6 bases). The CDR3 covers 13 residues. Per the germline V gene, CDR1 is MNHEY and CDR2 is SVGAGI. With 6 bases removed from V and 7 bases from J, the gap between germline ends came to 12 bases.

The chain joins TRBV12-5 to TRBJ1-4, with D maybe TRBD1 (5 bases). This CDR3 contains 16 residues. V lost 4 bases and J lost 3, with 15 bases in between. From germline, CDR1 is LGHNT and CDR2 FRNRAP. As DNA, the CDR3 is TGTGCTAGTGGTTCCTCGGTGGGGCCGTCTAATGAAAAACTGTTTTTT. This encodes CASGSSVGPSNEKLFF.

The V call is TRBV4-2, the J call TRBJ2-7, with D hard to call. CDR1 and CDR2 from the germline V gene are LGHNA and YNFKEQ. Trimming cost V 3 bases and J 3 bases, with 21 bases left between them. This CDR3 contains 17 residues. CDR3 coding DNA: TGTGCCAGCAGCCATCCCGAGGCGGAAACCTTAAACTACGAGCAGTACTTC. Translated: CASSHPEAETLNYEQYF.

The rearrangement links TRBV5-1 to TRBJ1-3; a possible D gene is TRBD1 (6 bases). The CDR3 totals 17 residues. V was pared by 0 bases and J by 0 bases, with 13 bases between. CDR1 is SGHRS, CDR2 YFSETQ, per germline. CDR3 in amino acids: CASSLVQTGGSGNTIYF. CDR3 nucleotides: TGCGCCAGCAGCTTGGTTCAGACAGGCGGCTCTGGAAACACCATATATTTT.

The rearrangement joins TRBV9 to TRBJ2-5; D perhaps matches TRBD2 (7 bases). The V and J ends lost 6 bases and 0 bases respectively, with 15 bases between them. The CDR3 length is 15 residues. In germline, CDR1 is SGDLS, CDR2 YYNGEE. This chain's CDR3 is CASTGGGADQETQYF. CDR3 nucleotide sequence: TGTGCCAGCACCGGAGGGGGGGCCGACCAAGAGACCCAGTACTTC.

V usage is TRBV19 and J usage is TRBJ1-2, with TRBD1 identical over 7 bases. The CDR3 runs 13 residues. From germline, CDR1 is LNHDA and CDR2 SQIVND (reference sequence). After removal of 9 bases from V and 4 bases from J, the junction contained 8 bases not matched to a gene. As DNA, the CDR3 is TGTGCCAGCAGGGACAGCTCGGGCTATGGCTACACCTTC. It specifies CASRDSSGYGYTF.

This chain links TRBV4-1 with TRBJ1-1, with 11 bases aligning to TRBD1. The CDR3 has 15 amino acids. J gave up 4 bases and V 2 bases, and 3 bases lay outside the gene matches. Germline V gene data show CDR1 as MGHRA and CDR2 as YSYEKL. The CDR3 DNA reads TGCGCCAGCAGCCAACCGGACAGGGGGCTCACTGAAGCTTTCTTT. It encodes CASSQPDRGLTEAFF.

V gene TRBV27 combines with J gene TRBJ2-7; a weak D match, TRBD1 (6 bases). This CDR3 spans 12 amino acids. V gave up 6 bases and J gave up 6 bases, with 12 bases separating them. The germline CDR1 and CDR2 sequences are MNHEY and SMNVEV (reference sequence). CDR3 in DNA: TGTGCCAGCAGGACAGGAGCCTGCGAGCAGTACTTC. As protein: CASRTGACEQYF.

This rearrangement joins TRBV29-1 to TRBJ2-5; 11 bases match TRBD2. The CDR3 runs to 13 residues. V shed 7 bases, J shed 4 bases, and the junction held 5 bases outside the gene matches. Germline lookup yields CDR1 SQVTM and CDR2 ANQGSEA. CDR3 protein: CSANGLAGETQYF. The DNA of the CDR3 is TGCAGCGCCAACGGACTAGCGGGAGAGACCCAGTACTTC.

The CDR3 DNA reads TGTGCCAGCAGCCCCGCGGGAGGGACTGAAGCTTTCTTT. Its translation is CASSPAGGTEAFF. V gene TRBV7-9 combines with J gene TRBJ1-1; D ambiguous. Trimming shortened V by 5 bases and J by 5 bases, and 12 bases separated the two germline ends. This CDR3 is built from 13 residues. The germline CDR1 and CDR2 sequences are SEHNR and FQNEAQ (reference sequence).

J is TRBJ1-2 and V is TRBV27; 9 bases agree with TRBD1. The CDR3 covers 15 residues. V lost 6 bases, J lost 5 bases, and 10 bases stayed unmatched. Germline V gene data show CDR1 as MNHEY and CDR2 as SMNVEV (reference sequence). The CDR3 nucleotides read TGTGCCAGCAGGACCGGGACAGGGCTTAAATATGGCTACACCTTC. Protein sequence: CASRTGTGLKYGYTF.

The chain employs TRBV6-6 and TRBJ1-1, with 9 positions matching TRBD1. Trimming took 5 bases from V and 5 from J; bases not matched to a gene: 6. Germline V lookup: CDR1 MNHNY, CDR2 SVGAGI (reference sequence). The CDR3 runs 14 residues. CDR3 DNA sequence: TGTGCCAGCAGTCCTTACAGGGGGCAGACTGAAGCTTTCTTT. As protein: CASSPYRGQTEAFF.

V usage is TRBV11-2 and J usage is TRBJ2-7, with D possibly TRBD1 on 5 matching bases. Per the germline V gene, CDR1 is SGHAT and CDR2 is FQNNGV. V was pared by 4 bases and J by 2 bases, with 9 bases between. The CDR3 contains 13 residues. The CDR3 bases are TGTGCCAGCAGCTGGCAGGGTGCCTACGAGCAGTACTTC. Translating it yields CASSWQGAYEQYF.

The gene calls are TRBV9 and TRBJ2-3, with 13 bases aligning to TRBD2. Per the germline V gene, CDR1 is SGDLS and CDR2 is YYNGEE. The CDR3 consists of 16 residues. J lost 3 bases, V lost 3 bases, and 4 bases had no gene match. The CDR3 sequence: CASSGGLAGETDTQYF. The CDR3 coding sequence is TGTGCCAGCAGCGGTGGACTAGCGGGAGAAACAGATACGCAGTATTTT.

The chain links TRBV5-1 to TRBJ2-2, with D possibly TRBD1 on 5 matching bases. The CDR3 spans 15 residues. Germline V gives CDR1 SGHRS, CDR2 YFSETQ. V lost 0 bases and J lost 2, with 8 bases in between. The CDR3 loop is CASSLEGANTGELFF. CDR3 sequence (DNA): TGCGCCAGCAGCTTGGAAGGGGCCAACACCGGGGAGCTGTTTTTT. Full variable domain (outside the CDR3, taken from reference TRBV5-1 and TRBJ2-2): KAGVTQTPRYLIKTRGQQVTLSCSPISGHRSVSWYQQTPGQGLQFLFEYFSETQRNKGNFPGRFSGRQFSNSRSEMNVSTLELGDSALYLCASSLEGANTGELFFGEGSRLTVL.

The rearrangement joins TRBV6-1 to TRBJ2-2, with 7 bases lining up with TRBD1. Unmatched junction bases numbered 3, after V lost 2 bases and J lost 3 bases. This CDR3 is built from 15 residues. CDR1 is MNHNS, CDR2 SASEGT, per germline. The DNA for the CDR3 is TGTGCCAGCAGTGAAAGGACAGGAGACACCGGGGAGCTGTTTTTT. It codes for CASSERTGDTGELFF.

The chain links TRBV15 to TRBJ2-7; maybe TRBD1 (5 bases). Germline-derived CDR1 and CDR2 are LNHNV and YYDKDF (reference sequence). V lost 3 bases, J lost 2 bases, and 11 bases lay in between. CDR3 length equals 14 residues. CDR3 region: CATSSRTRTYEQYF. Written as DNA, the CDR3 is TGTGCCACCAGCAGCCGGACACGGACCTACGAGCAGTACTTC. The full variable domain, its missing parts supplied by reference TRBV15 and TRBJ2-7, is DAMVIQNPRYQVTQFGKPVTLSCSQTLNHNVMYWYQQKSSQAPKLLFHYYDKDFNNEADTPDNFQSRRPNTSFCFLDIRSPGLGDTAMYLCATSSRTRTYEQYFGPGTRLTVT.

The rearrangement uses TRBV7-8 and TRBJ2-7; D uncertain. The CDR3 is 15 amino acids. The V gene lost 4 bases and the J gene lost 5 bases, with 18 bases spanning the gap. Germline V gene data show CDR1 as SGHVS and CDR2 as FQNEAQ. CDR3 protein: CASSSFRSGGNEQYF. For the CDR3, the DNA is TGTGCCAGCAGCTCCTTTAGGTCCGGCGGTAACGAGCAGTACTTC.

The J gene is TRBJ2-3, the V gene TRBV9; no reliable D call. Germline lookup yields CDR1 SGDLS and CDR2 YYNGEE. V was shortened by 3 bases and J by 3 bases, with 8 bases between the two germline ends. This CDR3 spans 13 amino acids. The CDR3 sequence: CASSASLTDTQYF. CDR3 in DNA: TGTGCCAGCAGCGCCTCACTTACAGATACGCAGTATTTT.